Listed below are T cell receptor beta chains from one sample, sequenced in a study of cytomegalovirus exposure and HLA in healthy donors. This table comes from immunoSEQ multiplex PCR, and its TCRdb copy is limited to in-frame clones, with some not included. The table lists around 110,000 clones, 70% to 85% of them singletons. What was sequenced was PBMCs. These receptors originate from a boy between 10 and 17 years old in good health and CMV-seronegative. Each CDR3 is given with its conserved first and last residue. The D gene is left open where the match is weak. Expanded clones are given a class, and other clones once, few, many or no size at all.

cdr3_aa,cdr3_nt,v_call,j_call,d_call,clone_size
CASSPPGQGNPYGYTF,TGTGCCAGCAGTCCTCCGGGACAGGGAAACCCCTATGGCTACACCTTC,TRBV28,TRBJ1-2,TRBD1,few
CASTDGGNYGYTF,TGTGCCAGCACCGACGGGGGAAACTATGGCTACACCTTC,TRBV6-6,TRBJ1-2,NA,NA
CASSPTGGVTF,TGTGCCAGCAGCCCGACAGGTGGAGTCACCTTC,TRBV11-2,TRBJ1-2,NA,NA
CASSRGQLSNYGYTF,TGTGCCAGTAGTCGGGGACAACTGTCTAACTATGGCTACACCTTC,TRBV19,TRBJ1-2,NA,NA
CAISEPERLDSEQFF,TGTGCCATCAGTGAGCCGGAAAGACTAGATAGTGAGCAGTTCTTC,TRBV10-3,TRBJ2-1,NA,NA
CASSSQGANTEAFF,TGTGCCAGCAGCTCACAGGGGGCGAACACTGAAGCTTTCTTT,TRBV6-6,TRBJ1-1,TRBD1,few
CASKTEGGPREQFF,TGTGCCAGCAAAACCGAGGGAGGGCCGAGGGAGCAGTTCTTC,TRBV7-8,TRBJ2-1,TRBD2,NA
CASSLWTLGAKSSTDTQYF,TGTGCCAGCAGTTTATGGACGCTAGGAGCAAAGAGTAGCACAGATACGCAGTATTTT,TRBV28,TRBJ2-3,NA,few
CASRAQEDTEAFF,TGTGCCAGCAGGGCCCAGGAGGACACTGAAGCTTTCTTT,TRBV28,TRBJ1-1,NA,NA
CASSQNTGSGNTIYF,TGCGCCAGCAGCCAGAACACAGGCTCTGGAAACACCATATATTTT,TRBV4-3,TRBJ1-3,NA,NA
CASSQRTGLNTEAFF,TGTGCCAGCAGCCAACGGACAGGTTTGAACACTGAAGCTTTCTTT,TRBV7-9,TRBJ1-1,TRBD1,NA
CASSPPGSGRAETQYF,TGTGCCAGCAGTCCCCCTGGTAGCGGGAGGGCGGAGACCCAGTACTTC,TRBV28,TRBJ2-5,TRBD2,few
CAISGTGRETQYF,TGTGCCATCAGTGGGACCGGGAGGGAGACCCAGTACTTC,TRBV10-3,TRBJ2-5,TRBD2,NA
CASSPPGTGRNTEAFF,TGTGCCAGCTCACCACCTGGGACAGGGCGTAACACTGAAGCTTTCTTT,TRBV18,TRBJ1-1,TRBD1,NA
CASSSHRGRNEQFF,TGTGCCAGCAGCTCCCACAGGGGGCGCAATGAGCAGTTCTTC,TRBV7-3,TRBJ2-1,TRBD1,once
CASSKIGTGGYGYTF,TGTGCCAGCAGCAAAATTGGGACAGGGGGCTATGGCTACACCTTC,TRBV5-4,TRBJ1-2,TRBD1,NA
CASSDPRGNEKLFF,TGTGCCAGCAGTGACCCCAGGGGCAATGAAAAACTGTTTTTT,TRBV2,TRBJ1-4,NA,NA
CAISPLQGSDTQYF,TGTGCCATCAGTCCATTACAGGGATCAGATACGCAGTATTTT,TRBV10-3,TRBJ2-3,NA,NA
CSVRTGSNTIYF,TGCAGCGTTCGGACAGGATCGAACACCATATATTTT,TRBV29-1,TRBJ1-3,TRBD1,NA
CASSLDQAPSTEAFF,TGTGCCAGCAGCTTGGATCAGGCCCCCAGCACTGAAGCTTTCTTT,TRBV5-6,TRBJ1-1,NA,NA
CASTRQGGTEAFF,TGTGCCAGCACCAGACAGGGCGGCACTGAAGCTTTCTTT,TRBV7-2,TRBJ1-1,TRBD1,NA
CASSYERTYEQYF,TGTGCCAGCAGTTACGAGCGGACCTACGAGCAGTACTTC,TRBV6-5,TRBJ2-7,NA,NA
CASSLVQNTEAFF,TGTGCCAGCAGTTTAGTCCAAAACACTGAAGCTTTCTTT,TRBV28,TRBJ1-1,NA,NA
CASIGTGVKLFF,TGTGCCAGCATCGGGACAGGGGTGAAACTGTTTTTT,TRBV2,TRBJ1-4,TRBD1,NA
CATTGTGRNQPQHF,TGTGCCACCACCGGGACAGGGAGGAATCAGCCCCAGCATTTT,TRBV28,TRBJ1-5,TRBD1,NA
CASSRGGETEAFF,TGTGCCAGCAGTCGAGGGGGGGAGACTGAAGCTTTCTTT,TRBV28,TRBJ1-1,NA,NA
CASSRGKDRTIQYF,TGTGCCAGCTCGCGGGGCAAGGACCGGACCATTCAGTACTTC,TRBV18,TRBJ2-4,NA,NA
CASSGAGHQRETQYF,TGTGCCAGCAGCGGAGCGGGACACCAAAGGGAGACCCAGTACTTC,TRBV7-3,TRBJ2-5,NA,few